What follows are 17 T cell receptor beta chains derived from one specimen sequenced in a study of T cell changes during pregnancy in multiple sclerosis. Some clones are missing from TCRdb's copy, which holds only in-frame ones; the method was immunoSEQ multiplex PCR. Here the sample spans more than 95,000 clones, under 95% being singletons. Sequencing was performed on peripheral blood, taken after pregnancy. The receptors come from a female donor with multiple sclerosis, enrolled in a pregnancy study.

V gene TRBV27 combines with J gene TRBJ2-7, with TRBD2 identical over 11 bases. The CDR3 spans 15 residues. CDR1 is MNHEY and CDR2 is SMNVEV in the germline V gene (reference sequence). The trim removed 6 bases at V and 1 base at J, leaving 5 bases unmatched. CDR3 residues: CASRLAGGGSYEQYF. The CDR3 bases are TGTGCCAGCAGGCTAGCGGGAGGTGGGTCCTACGAGCAGTACTTC.

The chain is built from TRBV14 and TRBJ1-2; 10 nucleotides align to TRBD1. Unmatched junction bases numbered 7, after V lost 4 bases and J lost 8 bases. The CDR3 runs to 14 residues. Germline V gene lookup returns CDR1 SGHDN and CDR2 FVKESK. The CDR3 DNA is TGTGCCAGCAGCCTGACAGGGGGCGTCGACGGCTACACCTTC. Its protein is CASSLTGGVDGYTF.

This clone was counted a single time. CDR3 DNA: TGTGCCAGCAGACGGACTAGCGGACACAATGAGCAGTTCTTC. Amino acid sequence: CASRRTSGHNEQFF. This chain uses TRBV6-1 with TRBJ2-1; 10 positions agree with TRBD2. After removal of 6 bases from V and 5 bases from J, the junction contained 4 bases not matched to a gene. This CDR3 has 14 residues. In germline, CDR1 is MNHNS, CDR2 SASEGT.

This rearrangement joins TRBV18 to TRBJ2-7; TRBD1 might be the D (5 bases). Looked up from germline, CDR1 is KGHSH and CDR2 is LQKENI. V lost 3 bases to trimming and J lost 2 bases, with 8 bases between them. This CDR3 region has 13 residues. CDR3 in amino acids: CASSPLQAYEQYF. The CDR3 DNA is TGTGCCAGCTCACCGCTACAGGCCTACGAGCAGTACTTC.

The chain recombines TRBV7-6 with TRBJ2-1, with 10 bases lining up with TRBD2. Germline V gives CDR1 SGHVS, CDR2 FNYEAQ. This CDR3 has 18 residues. After removal of 2 bases from V and 5 bases from J, the junction contained 12 bases not matched to a gene. The CDR3 loop reads CASSLNLAGVIGDNEQFF. DNA of the CDR3: TGTGCCAGCAGCTTAAACCTAGCGGGAGTGATAGGTGACAATGAGCAGTTCTTC.

The chain recombines TRBV18 with TRBJ1-2, with 9 bases aligning to TRBD1. V dropped 5 bases and J dropped 3; count of bases not matched to a gene: 7. This CDR3 has 15 amino acids. The germline gives CDR1 KGHSH, CDR2 LQKENI. CDR3 DNA sequence: TGTGCCAGCTCAACCCAACAGGGGGCGGACTATGGCTACACCTTC. Translated, it gives CASSTQQGADYGYTF.

In its sample, this clone was seen once. The J gene is TRBJ1-1, the V gene TRBV19, with D maybe TRBD1 (6 bases). V gave up 6 bases and J gave up 4 bases, with 15 bases separating them. CDR1 is LNHDA and CDR2 is SQIVND in the germline V gene (reference sequence). CDR3 length: 14 amino acids. CDR3 protein: CASRTVGGSTEAFF. Here the CDR3 DNA reads TGTGCCAGTAGAACCGTAGGGGGAAGCACTGAAGCTTTCTTT.

The chain carries TRBV2 and TRBJ1-1; tentatively, D is TRBD1 (5 bases). Germline values: CDR1 SNHLY, CDR2 FYNNEI. This CDR3 is built from 14 residues. Trimming removed 6 bases from V and 7 bases from J, with 18 bases in between. The CDR3 protein is CASRGRGASIEAFF. The CDR3 DNA is TGTGCCAGCAGGGGGAGGGGCGCGTCAATTGAAGCTTTCTTT.

The rearrangement joins TRBV27 to TRBJ2-7; 8 bases map to TRBD1. Losses at the gene ends were 9 bases for V and 2 bases for J; bases not matched to a gene: 9. Germline CDR1 reads MNHEY; CDR2 reads SMNVEV (reference sequence). This CDR3 contains 14 residues. The CDR3 bases are TGTGCCAGTCATCCCCAGGGGGCCGCCTACGAGCAGTACTTC. Its translation: CASHPQGAAYEQYF.

The chain employs TRBV6-5 and TRBJ1-5; D is perhaps TRBD1 (5 bases). V lost 1 base to trimming and J lost 2 bases, with 6 bases between them. Germline V gene lookup returns CDR1 MNHEY and CDR2 SVGAGI. This CDR3 is built from 14 residues. CDR3 sequence reads: CASSYLGGNQPQHF. The CDR3 bases are TGTGCCAGCAGTTACTTAGGGGGCAATCAGCCCCAGCATTTT.

The J gene is TRBJ1-2, the V gene TRBV5-4, with 8 nucleotides matching TRBD1. The V gene end was trimmed by 3 bases and the J gene end by 8 bases; junction bases not matched to a gene: 12. CDR1 is SGHNT, CDR2 YYREEE, per germline (reference sequence). The CDR3 is made up of 15 amino acids. The CDR3, as DNA: TGTGCCAGCAGCTCCATCTTGGACAGGGATAACGGCTACACCTTC. It yields the protein CASSSILDRDNGYTF.

The J gene is TRBJ1-3, the V gene TRBV7-2, with a possible D match to TRBD1 (5 bases). Germline V gene data show CDR1 as SGHTA and CDR2 as FQGNSA. V lost 5 bases to trimming and J lost 4 bases, with 18 bases between them. The CDR3 has 16 residues. The CDR3 nucleotides are TGTGCCAGCAGCCCCCTTGACAGCCCGCTAGGAAACACCATATATTTT. Translation gives CASSPLDSPLGNTIYF.

V and J are TRBV28 and TRBJ1-5; TRBD1 might be the D (5 bases). V gave up 7 bases and J gave up 2 bases, with 15 bases separating them. Per the germline V gene, CDR1 is MDHEN and CDR2 is SYDVKM. CDR3 length equals 15 residues. As DNA, the CDR3 is TGTGCCAGCAAGGGGAGGGTATATGGCAATCAGCCCCAGCATTTT. Its protein product is CASKGRVYGNQPQHF.

The rearrangement uses TRBV28 and TRBJ1-5, with 7 bases identical to TRBD1. The CDR3 length is 13 residues. CDR1 is MDHEN and CDR2 is SYDVKM in the germline V gene. Trimming removed 8 bases from V and 4 bases from J; junction bases left unmatched: 5. The CDR3 DNA reads as TGTGCCAGCCGGGACAGAGAGAATCAGCCCCAGCATTTT. This sequence encodes CASRDRENQPQHF.

The rearrangement joins TRBV7-9 to TRBJ2-1; D may be TRBD2 (7 bases). This CDR3 spans 16 amino acids. Per the germline V gene, CDR1 is SEHNR and CDR2 is FQNEAQ (reference sequence). V lost 2 bases to trimming and J lost 7 bases, with 18 bases between them. CDR3 DNA sequence: TGTGCCAGCAGCTTAAGGGGGGGGGAGTACGATAATGAGCAGTTCTTC. It specifies CASSLRGGEYDNEQFF. The complete variable domain, with remaining parts taken from reference TRBV7-9 and TRBJ2-1, reads DTGVSQNPRHKITKRGQNVTFRCDPISEHNRLYWYRQTLGQGPEFLTYFQNEAQLEKSRLLSDRFSAERPKGSFSTLEIQRTEQGDSAMYLCASSLRGGEYDNEQFFGPGTRLTVL.

The rearrangement joins TRBV5-1 to TRBJ2-5, with a tentative D call TRBD1 (5 bases). Germline V CDR1 and CDR2: SGHRS, YFSETQ. Trimming cost V 0 bases and J 2 bases, with 11 bases left between them. CDR3 length: 15 amino acids. In nucleotides, the CDR3 is TGCGCCAGCAGCTTGGCCAGGGCAGGTCAAGAGACCCAGTACTTC. It specifies CASSLARAGQETQYF.

The CDR3 DNA follows: TGTGCCAGTAGTATAGTGATTAGCCCAATGAGGAATGAGCAGTTCTTC. This codes for CASSIVISPMRNEQFF. The chain carries TRBV19 and TRBJ2-1; D not resolved. Trimming stripped 1 base from V and 7 bases from J, with 17 bases between. CDR1 is LNHDA and CDR2 is SQIVND in the germline V gene (reference sequence). The CDR3 extends over 16 amino acids.